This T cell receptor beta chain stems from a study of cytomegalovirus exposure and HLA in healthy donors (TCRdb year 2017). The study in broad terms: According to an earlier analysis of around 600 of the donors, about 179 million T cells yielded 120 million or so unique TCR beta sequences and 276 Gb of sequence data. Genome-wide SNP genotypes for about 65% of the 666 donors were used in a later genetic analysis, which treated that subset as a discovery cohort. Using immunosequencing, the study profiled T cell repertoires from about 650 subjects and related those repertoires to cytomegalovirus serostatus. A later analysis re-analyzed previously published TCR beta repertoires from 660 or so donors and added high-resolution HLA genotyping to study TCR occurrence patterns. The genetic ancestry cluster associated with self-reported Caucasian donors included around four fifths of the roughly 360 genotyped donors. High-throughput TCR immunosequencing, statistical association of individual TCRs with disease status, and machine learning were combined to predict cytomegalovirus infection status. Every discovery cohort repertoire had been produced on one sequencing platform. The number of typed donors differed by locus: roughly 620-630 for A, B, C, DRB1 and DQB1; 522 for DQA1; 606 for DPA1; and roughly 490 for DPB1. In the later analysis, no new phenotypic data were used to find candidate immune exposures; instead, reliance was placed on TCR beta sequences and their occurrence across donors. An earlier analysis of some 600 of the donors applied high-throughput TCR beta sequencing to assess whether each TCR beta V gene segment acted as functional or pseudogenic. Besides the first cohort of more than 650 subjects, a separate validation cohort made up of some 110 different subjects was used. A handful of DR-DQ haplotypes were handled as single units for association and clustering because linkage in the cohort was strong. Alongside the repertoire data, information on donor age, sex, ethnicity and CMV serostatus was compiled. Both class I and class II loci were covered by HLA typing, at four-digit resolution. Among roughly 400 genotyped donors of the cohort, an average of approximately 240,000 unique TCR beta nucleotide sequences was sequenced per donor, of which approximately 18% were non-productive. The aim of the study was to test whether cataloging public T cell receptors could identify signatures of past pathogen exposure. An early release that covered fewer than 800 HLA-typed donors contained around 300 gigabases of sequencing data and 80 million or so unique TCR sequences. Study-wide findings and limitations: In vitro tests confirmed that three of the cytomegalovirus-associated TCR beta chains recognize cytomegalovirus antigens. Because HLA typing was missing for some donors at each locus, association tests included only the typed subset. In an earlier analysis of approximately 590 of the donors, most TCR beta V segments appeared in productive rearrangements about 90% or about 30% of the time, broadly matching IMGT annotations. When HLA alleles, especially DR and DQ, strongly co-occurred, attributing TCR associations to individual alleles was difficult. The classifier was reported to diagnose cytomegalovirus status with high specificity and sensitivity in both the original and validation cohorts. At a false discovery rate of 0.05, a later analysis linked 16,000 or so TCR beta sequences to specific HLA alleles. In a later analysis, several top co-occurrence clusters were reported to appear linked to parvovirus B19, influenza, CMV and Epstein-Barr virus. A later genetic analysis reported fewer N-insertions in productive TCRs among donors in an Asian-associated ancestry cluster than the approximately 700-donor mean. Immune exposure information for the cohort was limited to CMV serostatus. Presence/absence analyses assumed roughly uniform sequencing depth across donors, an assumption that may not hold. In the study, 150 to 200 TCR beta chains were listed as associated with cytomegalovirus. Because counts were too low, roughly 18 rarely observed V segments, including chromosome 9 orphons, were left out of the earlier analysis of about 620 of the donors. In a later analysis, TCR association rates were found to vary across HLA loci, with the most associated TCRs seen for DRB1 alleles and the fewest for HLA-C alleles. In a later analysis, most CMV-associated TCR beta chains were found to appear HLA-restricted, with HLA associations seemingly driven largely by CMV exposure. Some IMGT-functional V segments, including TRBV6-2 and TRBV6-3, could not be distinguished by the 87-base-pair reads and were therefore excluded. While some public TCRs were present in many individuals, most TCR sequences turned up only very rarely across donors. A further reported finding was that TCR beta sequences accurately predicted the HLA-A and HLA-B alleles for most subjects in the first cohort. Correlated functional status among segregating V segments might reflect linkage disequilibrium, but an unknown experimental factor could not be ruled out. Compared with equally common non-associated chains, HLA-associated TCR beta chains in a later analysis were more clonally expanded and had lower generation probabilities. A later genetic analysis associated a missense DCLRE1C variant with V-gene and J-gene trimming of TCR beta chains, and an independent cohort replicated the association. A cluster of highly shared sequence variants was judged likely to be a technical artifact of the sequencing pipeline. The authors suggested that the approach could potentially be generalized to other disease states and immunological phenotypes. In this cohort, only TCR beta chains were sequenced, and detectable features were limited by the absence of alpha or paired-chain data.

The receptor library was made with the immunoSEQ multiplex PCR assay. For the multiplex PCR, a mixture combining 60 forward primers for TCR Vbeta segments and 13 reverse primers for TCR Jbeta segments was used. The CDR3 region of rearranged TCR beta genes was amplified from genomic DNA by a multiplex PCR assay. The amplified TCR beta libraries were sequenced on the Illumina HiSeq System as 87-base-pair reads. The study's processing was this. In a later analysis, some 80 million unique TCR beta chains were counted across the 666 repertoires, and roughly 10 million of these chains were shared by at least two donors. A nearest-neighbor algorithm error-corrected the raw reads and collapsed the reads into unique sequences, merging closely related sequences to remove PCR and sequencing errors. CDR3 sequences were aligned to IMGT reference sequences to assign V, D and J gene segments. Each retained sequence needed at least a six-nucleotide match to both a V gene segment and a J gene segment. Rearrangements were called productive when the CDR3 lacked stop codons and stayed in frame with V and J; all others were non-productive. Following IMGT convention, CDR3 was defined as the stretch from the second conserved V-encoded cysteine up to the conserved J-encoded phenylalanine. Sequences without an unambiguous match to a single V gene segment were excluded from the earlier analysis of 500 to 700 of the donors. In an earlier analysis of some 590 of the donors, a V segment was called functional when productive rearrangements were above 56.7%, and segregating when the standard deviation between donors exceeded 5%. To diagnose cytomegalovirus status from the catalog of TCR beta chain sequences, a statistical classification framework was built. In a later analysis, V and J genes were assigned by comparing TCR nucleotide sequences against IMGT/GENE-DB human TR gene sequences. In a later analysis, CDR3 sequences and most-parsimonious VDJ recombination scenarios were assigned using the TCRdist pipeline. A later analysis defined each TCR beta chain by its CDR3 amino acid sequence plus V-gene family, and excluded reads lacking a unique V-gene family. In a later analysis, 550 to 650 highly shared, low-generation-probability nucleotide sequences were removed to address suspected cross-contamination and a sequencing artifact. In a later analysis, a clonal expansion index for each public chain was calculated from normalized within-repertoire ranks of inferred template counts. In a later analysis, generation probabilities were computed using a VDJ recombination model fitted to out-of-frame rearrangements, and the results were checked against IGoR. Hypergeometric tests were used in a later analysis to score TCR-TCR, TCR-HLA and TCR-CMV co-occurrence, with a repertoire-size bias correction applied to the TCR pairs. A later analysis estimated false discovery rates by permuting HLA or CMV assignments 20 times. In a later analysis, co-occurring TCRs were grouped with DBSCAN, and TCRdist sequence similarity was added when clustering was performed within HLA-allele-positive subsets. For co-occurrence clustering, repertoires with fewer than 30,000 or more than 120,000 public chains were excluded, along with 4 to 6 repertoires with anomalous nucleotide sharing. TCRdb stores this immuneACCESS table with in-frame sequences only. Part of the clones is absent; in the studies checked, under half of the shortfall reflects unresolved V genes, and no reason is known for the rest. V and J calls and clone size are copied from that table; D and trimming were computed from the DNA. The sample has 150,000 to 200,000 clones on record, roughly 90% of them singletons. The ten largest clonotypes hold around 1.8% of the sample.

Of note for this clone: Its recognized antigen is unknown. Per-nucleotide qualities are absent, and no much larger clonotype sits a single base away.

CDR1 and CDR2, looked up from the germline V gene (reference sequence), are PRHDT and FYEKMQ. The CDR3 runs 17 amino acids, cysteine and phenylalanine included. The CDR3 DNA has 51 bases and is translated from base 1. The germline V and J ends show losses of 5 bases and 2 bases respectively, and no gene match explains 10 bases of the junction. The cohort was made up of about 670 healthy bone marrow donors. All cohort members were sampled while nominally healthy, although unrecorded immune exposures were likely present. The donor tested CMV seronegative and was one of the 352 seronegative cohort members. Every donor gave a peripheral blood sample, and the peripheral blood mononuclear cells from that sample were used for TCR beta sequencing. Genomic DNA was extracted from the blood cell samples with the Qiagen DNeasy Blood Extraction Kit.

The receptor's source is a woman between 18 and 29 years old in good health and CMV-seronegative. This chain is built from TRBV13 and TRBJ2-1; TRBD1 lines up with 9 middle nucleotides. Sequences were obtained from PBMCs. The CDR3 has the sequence CASSTRTGATPYNEQFF. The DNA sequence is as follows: TGTGCCAGCAGCACCCGGACAGGGGCCACCCCCTACAATGAGCAGTTCTTC.